Sequencing of this T cell receptor (beta chain) was carried out in a study of T cells in Graves' hyperthyroidism and ophthalmopathy. Study-wide findings and caveats: Among clonotypes expanded in thyroid above 0.001, most were also found in blood. The model foresaw ophthalmopathy a median about 6.5 months prior to onset.

Pregnant or lactating patients were excluded, as were those with uncontrolled infection or other autoimmune disease. Diagnoses were made from clinical symptoms, serum measures (thyroxine and TRAb), thyroid ultrasound and orbital computed tomography. This clonotype was seen ten or more times. Its antigen is not known. V was cut by 3 bases and J by 3 bases, with 9 bases left in between. The CDR3 runs 13 residues. Germline V CDR1 and CDR2: DFQATT, SNEGSKA (reference sequence). RNA transcripts yielded amplified TCR beta CDR3 regions. During a first-round RT-PCR of the TCR CDR3, the HTBI primer set was used. Via MiXCR, TCRdb re-called the multiplex PCR reads, giving one row per CDR3 protein. Of hundreds of thousands of distinct CDR3 sequences in the sample, over 40% were seen once.

The V gene is TRBV20-1, the J gene TRBJ1-5; the D gene is possibly TRBD1 (6 bases). Sequenced material: peripheral blood or thyroid tissue (not recorded which). This TCR was recovered from an adult man with Graves' disease, either hyperthyroidism or ophthalmopathy (not recorded which). The CDR3 sequence is CSASGQNNQPQHF. The CDR3 DNA follows: TGCAGTGCTAGCGGACAGAACAATCAGCCCCAGCATTTT.